This T cell receptor beta chain was sequenced in a study of cytomegalovirus exposure and HLA in healthy donors. At the level of the study: Earlier results showed 90 million to 120 million unique TCR beta sequences derived from around 170 million T cells. Study conclusions and caveats: Cytomegalovirus association was assigned to about 180 TCR beta chains.

Notes on this clone: Its antigen is unidentified. A read error may account for a junction end that differs from germline.

The CDR3 runs 15 residues. The germline gives CDR1 SNHLY, CDR2 FYNNEI. The study ran its PCR with 60 Vbeta and 13 Jbeta primers. Authors' processing steps: Approximately 11 million shared chains were among the 80 million or so unique TCR beta chains that a later analysis counted. TCRdb's copy holds only in-frame clones and misses some; the assay was immunoSEQ multiplex PCR. V and J calls and clone size are given by that table; D and trimming were obtained from the DNA. This sample's table has around 140,000 clones. J is TRBJ2-3 and V is TRBV2, with 9 bases aligning to TRBD1. This clonotype originated in a male donor in good health and CMV-seronegative. Sequences were obtained from PBMCs. As DNA, the CDR3 is TGTGCCAGCAGCGAAGGACAGGGGCTTCGCGTTACGCAGTATTTT. It translates to CASSEGQGLRVTQYF. Filled out from reference TRBV2 and TRBJ2-3, the complete variable domain reads EPEVTQTPSHQVTQMGQEVILRCVPISNHLYFYWYRQILGQKVEFLVSFYNNEISEKSEIFDDQFSVERPDGSNFTLKIRSTKLEDSAMYFCASSEGQGLRVTQYFGPGTRLTVL.